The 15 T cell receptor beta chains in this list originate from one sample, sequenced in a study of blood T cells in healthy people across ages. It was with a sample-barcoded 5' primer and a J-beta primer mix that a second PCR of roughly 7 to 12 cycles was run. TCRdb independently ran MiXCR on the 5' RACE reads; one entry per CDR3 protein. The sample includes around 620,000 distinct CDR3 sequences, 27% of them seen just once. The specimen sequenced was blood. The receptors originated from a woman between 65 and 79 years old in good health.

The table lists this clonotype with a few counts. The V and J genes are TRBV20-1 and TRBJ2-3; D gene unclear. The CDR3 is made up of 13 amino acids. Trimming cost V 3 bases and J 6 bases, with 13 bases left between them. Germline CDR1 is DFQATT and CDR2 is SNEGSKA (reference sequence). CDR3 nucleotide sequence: TGCAGTGCTAGTCTGGGGATCGGGGATACGCAGTATTTT. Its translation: CSASLGIGDTQYF.

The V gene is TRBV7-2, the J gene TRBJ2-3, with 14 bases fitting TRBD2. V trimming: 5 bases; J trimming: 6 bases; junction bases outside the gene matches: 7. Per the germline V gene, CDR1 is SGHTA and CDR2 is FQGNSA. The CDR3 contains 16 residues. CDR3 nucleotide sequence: TGTGCCAGCAGCCCGACTAGCGGGGGGGGTCGGGATACGCAGTATTTT. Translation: CASSPTSGGGRDTQYF.

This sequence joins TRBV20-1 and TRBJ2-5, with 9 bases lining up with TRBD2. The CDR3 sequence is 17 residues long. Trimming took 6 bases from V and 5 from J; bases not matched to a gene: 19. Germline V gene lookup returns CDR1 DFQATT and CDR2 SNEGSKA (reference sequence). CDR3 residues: CSARGYGASGVGETQYF. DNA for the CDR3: TGCAGTGCGAGGGGGTATGGTGCTAGCGGGGTAGGGGAGACCCAGTACTTC.

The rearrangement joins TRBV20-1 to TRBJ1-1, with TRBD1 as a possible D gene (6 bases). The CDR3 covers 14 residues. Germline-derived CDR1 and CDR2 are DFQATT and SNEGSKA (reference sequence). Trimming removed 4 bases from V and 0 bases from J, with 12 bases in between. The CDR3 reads CSAKQGNMNTEAFF. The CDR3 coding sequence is TGCAGTGCTAAACAGGGCAACATGAACACTGAAGCTTTCTTT.

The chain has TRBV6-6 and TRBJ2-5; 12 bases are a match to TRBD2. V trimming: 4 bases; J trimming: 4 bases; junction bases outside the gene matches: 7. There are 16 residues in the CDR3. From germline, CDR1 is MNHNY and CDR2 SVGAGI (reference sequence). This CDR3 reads CASSSRLAGVGETQYF. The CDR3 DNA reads TGTGCCAGCAGTTCAAGACTAGCGGGGGTCGGAGAGACCCAGTACTTC.

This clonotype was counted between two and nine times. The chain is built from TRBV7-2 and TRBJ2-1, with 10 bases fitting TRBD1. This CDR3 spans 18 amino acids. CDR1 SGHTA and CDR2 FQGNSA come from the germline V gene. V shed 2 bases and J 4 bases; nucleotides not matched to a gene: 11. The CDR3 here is CASSLNPGSGQGYNEQFF. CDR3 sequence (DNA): TGTGCCAGCAGCTTAAATCCTGGGTCGGGACAGGGGTACAATGAGCAGTTCTTC.

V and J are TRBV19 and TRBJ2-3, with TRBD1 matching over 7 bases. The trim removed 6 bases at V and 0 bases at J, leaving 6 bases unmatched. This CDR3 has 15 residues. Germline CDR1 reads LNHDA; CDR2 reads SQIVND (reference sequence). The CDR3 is CASSPGTESTDTQYF. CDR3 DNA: TGTGCCAGTAGCCCGGGGACAGAGAGCACAGATACGCAGTATTTT. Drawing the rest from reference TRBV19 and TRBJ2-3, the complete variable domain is DGGITQSPKYLFRKEGQNVTLSCEQNLNHDAMYWYRQDPGQGLRLIYYSQIVNDFQKGDIAEGYSVSREKKESFPLTVTSAQKNPTAFYLCASSPGTESTDTQYFGPGTRLTVL.

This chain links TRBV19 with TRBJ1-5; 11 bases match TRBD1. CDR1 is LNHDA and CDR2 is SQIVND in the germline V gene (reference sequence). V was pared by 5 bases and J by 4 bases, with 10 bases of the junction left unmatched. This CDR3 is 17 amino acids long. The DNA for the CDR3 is TGTGCCAGTAGTTTCGGCAACTGGGACAGGGGGAATCAGCCCCAGCATTTT. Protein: CASSFGNWDRGNQPQHF.

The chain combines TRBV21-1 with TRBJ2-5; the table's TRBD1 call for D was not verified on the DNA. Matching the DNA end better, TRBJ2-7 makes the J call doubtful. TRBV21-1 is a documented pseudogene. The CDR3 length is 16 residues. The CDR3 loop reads CASSNTGGMDHYEQYF. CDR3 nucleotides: TGTGCCAGCAGCAATACAGGGGGGATGGACCACTACGAGCAGTACTTC.

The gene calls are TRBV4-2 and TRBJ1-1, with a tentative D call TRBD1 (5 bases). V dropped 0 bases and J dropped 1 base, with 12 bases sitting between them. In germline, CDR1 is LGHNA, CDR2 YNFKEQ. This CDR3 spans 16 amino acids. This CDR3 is CASSQEVWGANTEAFF. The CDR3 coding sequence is TGTGCCAGCAGCCAAGAGGTTTGGGGCGCGAACACTGAAGCTTTCTTT.

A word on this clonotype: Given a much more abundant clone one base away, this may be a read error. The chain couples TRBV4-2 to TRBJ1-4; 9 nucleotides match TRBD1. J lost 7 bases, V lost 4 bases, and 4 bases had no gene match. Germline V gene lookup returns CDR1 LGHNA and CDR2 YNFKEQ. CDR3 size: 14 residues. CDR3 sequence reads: CASSLGTGTEKLFF. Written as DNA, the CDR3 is TGTGCCAGCAGCCTCGGGACAGGGACTGAAAAACTGTTTTTT.

The CDR3 DNA sequence: TGTGCCAGCAGTTACATCGGCTGGGGGGGAGATACGCAGTATTTT. Its protein product is CASSYIGWGGDTQYF. The chain joins TRBV6-2 or TRBV6-3 to TRBJ2-3; TRBD2 agrees at 7 bases. Per germline, CDR1 MNHEY and CDR2 SVGEGT. Unmatched junction bases numbered 7, after V lost 2 bases and J lost 5 bases. The CDR3 has 15 amino acids.

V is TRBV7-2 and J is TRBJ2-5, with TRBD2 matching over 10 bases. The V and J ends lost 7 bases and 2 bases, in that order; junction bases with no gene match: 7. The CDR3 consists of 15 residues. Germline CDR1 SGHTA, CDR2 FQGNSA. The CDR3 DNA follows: TGTGCCAGCACCTCAAAAGCGGGGGGGCAAGAGACCCAGTACTTC. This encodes CASTSKAGGQETQYF.

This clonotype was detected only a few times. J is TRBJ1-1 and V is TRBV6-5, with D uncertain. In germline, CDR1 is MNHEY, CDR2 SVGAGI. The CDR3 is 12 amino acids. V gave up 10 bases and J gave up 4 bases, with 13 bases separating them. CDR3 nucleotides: TGTGCCATCCAACGGGTGGGCACTGAAGCTTTCTTT. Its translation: CAIQRVGTEAFF.

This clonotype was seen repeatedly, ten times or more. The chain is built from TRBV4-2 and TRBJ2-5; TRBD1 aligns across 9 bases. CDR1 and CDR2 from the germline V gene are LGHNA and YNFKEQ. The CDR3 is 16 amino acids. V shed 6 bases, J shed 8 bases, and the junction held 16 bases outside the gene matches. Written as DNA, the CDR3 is TGTGCCAGCAGTCAAAAACCCCGGGACAGGGCATCAACCCAGTACTTC. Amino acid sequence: CASSQKPRDRASTQYF.